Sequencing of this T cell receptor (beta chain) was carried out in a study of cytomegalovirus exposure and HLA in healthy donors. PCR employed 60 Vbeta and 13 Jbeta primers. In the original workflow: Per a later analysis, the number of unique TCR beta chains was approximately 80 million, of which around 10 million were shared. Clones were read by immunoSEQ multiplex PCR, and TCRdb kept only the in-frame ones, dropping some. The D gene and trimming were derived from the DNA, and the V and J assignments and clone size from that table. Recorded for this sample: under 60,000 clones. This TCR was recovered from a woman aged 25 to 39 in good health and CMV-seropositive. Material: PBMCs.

The CDR3 loop reads CASVRQDSYEQYF. In nucleotides, the CDR3 is TGTGCCAGCGTACGACAGGACTCCTACGAGCAGTACTTC. The chain joins TRBV5-6 to TRBJ2-7; a possible D gene is TRBD1 (6 bases). From germline, CDR1 is SGHDT and CDR2 YYEEEE. The CDR3 has 13 amino acids. The ends were cut back, 7 bases at V and 0 bases at J, with 11 bases in the middle.